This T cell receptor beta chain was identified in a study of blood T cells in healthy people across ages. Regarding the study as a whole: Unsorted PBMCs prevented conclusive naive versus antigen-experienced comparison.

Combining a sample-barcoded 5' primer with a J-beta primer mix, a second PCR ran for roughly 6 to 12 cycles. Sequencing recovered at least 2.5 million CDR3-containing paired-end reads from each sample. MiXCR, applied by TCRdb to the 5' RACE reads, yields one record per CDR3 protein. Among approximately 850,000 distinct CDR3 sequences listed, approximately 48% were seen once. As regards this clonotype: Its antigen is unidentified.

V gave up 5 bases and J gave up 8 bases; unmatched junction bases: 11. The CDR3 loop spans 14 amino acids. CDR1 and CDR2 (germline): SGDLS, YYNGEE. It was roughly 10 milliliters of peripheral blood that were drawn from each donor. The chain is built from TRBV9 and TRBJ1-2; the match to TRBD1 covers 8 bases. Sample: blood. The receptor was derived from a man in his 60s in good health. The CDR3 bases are TGTGCCAGCAGTCACTCGCAGGGGGCGGGCGGCTACACCTTC. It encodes CASSHSQGAGGYTF. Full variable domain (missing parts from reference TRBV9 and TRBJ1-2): DSGVTQTPKHLITATGQRVTLRCSPRSGDLSVYWYQQSLDQGLQFLIQYYNGEERAKGNILERFSAQQFPDLHSELNLSSLELGDSALYFCASSHSQGAGGYTFGSGTRLTVV.